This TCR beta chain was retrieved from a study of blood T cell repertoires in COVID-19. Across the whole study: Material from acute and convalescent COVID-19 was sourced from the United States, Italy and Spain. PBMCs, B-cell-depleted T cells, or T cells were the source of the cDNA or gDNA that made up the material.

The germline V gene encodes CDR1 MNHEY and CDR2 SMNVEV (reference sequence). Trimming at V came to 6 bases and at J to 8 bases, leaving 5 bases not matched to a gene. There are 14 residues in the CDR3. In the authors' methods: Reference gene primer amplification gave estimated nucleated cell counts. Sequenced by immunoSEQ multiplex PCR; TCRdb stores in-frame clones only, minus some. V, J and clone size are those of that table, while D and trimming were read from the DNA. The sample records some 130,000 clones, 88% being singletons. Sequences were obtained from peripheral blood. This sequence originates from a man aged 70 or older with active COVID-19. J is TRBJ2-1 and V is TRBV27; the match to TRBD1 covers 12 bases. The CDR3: CASRPGTGGDEQFF. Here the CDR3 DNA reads TGTGCCAGCAGGCCCGGGACAGGGGGCGATGAGCAGTTCTTC.